A single sample gave rise to the 27 T cell receptor beta chains below, sequenced in a study of cytomegalovirus exposure and HLA in healthy donors (TCRdb year 2017). The library was made by the immunoSEQ multiplex PCR assay. The multiplex PCR relied on a mix of 60 forward primers for TCR Vbeta segments and 13 reverse primers for TCR Jbeta segments. Entries here come from immuneACCESS through TCRdb and include only in-frame sequences with V and J called. Some clones fail to appear in such tables; in the studies checked, an unresolved V gene covers under half of the shortfall, and the cause of the remainder is unknown. The sample data list some 100,000 clones, and less than 65% of these were observed just once. The top ten constitute 5.5% of the sample. Sequenced: PBMCs. These receptors came from a woman younger than 45 in good health and CMV-seropositive.

The rearrangement links TRBV5-1 to TRBJ2-1, with 12 bases aligning to TRBD2. Germline-derived CDR1 and CDR2 are SGHRS and YFSETQ. CDR3 length: 16 amino acids. Trimming at V came to 5 bases and at J to 2 bases, leaving 5 bases not matched to a gene. The CDR3 sequence is CASRPTSGGPYNEQFF. CDR3 nucleotide sequence: TGCGCCAGCAGACCGACTAGCGGGGGACCCTACAATGAGCAGTTCTTC.

The genes are TRBV4-2 and TRBJ1-3, with D hard to call. The CDR3 totals 16 residues. Germline CDR1 and CDR2: LGHNA and YNFKEQ. Trimming shortened V by 0 bases and J by 0 bases, and 9 bases separated the two germline ends. DNA of the CDR3: TGTGCCAGCAGCCAAGATGAGGTGAGCTCTGGAAACACCATATATTTT. Protein sequence: CASSQDEVSSGNTIYF.

The V gene is TRBV30, the J gene TRBJ2-5; tentative D call: TRBD1 (5 bases). The germline gives CDR1 GTSNPN, CDR2 SVGIG (reference sequence). V dropped 4 bases and J dropped 7 bases, with 16 bases sitting between them. The CDR3 covers 13 residues. The CDR3 protein is CAWKEKGAGTQYF. The CDR3 region has the DNA TGTGCCTGGAAGGAGAAAGGGGCTGGGACCCAGTACTTC.

This chain connects TRBV30 to TRBJ1-2; D not resolved. Germline CDR1 and CDR2: GTSNPN and SVGIG (reference sequence). Trimming pared 0 bases from V and 3 bases from J, leaving 5 bases between. This CDR3 is built from 12 residues. The CDR3 spells CAWSVTDYGYTF. The CDR3 bases are TGTGCCTGGAGTGTCACGGACTATGGCTACACCTTC.

V gene TRBV28 combines with J gene TRBJ1-5; 8 nucleotides align to TRBD1. After removal of 4 bases from V and 2 bases from J, the junction contained 7 bases not matched to a gene. This CDR3 has 16 residues. From germline, CDR1 is MDHEN and CDR2 SYDVKM. The CDR3 loop is CASSSPSDRGNQPQHF. CDR3 coding DNA: TGTGCCAGCAGTTCCCCCTCGGACAGGGGCAATCAGCCCCAGCATTTT.

The gene calls are TRBV29-1 and TRBJ2-3; TRBD1 might be the D (5 bases). The germline V gene encodes CDR1 SQVTM and CDR2 ANQGSEA. Trimming shortened V by 3 bases and J by 5 bases, and 12 bases separated the two germline ends. The CDR3 consists of 13 residues. Here the CDR3 reads CSVDRASGDTQYF. The CDR3 nucleotides read TGCAGCGTTGACAGGGCCTCCGGAGATACGCAGTATTTT.

Remarks on this clone: An end of the junction differs from the germline gene, which may be a read error. This chain joins TRBV4-1 and TRBJ1-2; TRBD1 matches at 10 bases. Germline CDR1 and CDR2: MGHRA and YSYEKL. This CDR3 is built from 14 residues. The CDR3 bases are TGCGCCAGCAGCCGACGGGACAGGGGTGGCGGCTACCCCTTC. Encoded protein: CASSRRDRGGGYPF.

This clone was counted once. The V call is TRBV15, the J call TRBJ2-5; no reliable D call. Germline V lookup: CDR1 LNHNV, CDR2 YYDKDF (reference sequence). Deletions cut 0 bases from V and 3 bases from J, with 5 bases between. This CDR3 spans 13 amino acids. The CDR3 DNA follows: TGTGCCACCAGCAGAGATCTAGAAGAGACCCAGTACTTC. Its translation is CATSRDLEETQYF.

This clone appeared a single time. This sequence joins TRBV27 and TRBJ1-1; TRBD1 aligns across 7 bases. Germline CDR1 reads MNHEY; CDR2 reads SMNVEV (reference sequence). Trimming removed 6 bases from V and 0 bases from J; junction bases left unmatched: 7. There are 15 residues in the CDR3. The CDR3 DNA follows: TGTGCCAGCAGGAAGCAGGGGGTCTTGAACACTGAAGCTTTCTTT. Its protein is CASRKQGVLNTEAFF.

This clone was recorded a few times. The chain couples TRBV9 to TRBJ1-5; D gene ambiguous. V was trimmed by 0 bases and J by 5 bases, leaving 6 bases between them. Germline CDR1 SGDLS, CDR2 YYNGEE. This CDR3 contains 13 residues. The CDR3 DNA reads as TGTGCCAGCAGCGTAGGGCAGGATCAGCCCCAGCATTTT. It encodes CASSVGQDQPQHF. Full variable domain (rest looked up from reference TRBV9 and TRBJ1-5): DSGVTQTPKHLITATGQRVTLRCSPRSGDLSVYWYQQSLDQGLQFLIQYYNGEERAKGNILERFSAQQFPDLHSELNLSSLELGDSALYFCASSVGQDQPQHFGDGTRLSIL.

The rearrangement links TRBV25-1 to TRBJ1-6; 9 positions match TRBD1. CDR3 size: 16 residues. Germline assignment: CDR1 MGHDK and CDR2 SYGVNS. With 3 bases clipped from V and 9 bases from J, the junction kept 9 bases outside the gene matches. The CDR3 DNA is TGTGCCAGCAGTGACTCGGGACAGGGTTCTAGTTCACCCCTCCACTTT. This gives the protein CASSDSGQGSSSPLHF.

DNA of the CDR3: TGTGCCAGTAGGATCCGGGACAGGGGGCCAGCTTTCTTT. Its translation: CASRIRDRGPAFF. The V call is TRBV19, the J call TRBJ1-1, with 12 positions matching TRBD1. The germline V gene encodes CDR1 LNHDA and CDR2 SQIVND (reference sequence). V was pared by 6 bases and J by 10 bases, with 6 bases of the junction left unmatched. The CDR3 totals 13 residues.

The genes are TRBV5-1 and TRBJ2-4; 7 bases match TRBD1. Unmatched junction bases numbered 4, after V lost 0 bases and J lost 7 bases. Looked up from germline, CDR1 is SGHRS and CDR2 is YFSETQ. The CDR3 is 14 amino acids. The CDR3 is CASSLAGTENIQYF. The CDR3 region has the DNA TGCGCCAGCAGCTTGGCCGGGACAGAGAACATTCAGTACTTC.

This clone was recorded a few times. The chain links TRBV7-9 to TRBJ1-1; D is unresolved. Germline V gene lookup returns CDR1 SEHNR and CDR2 FQNEAQ (reference sequence). Between the trimmed V and J ends, which lost 6 bases and 5 bases, there was a span of 16 bases. The CDR3 has 14 residues. In DNA, the CDR3 is TGTGCCAGCAGACTAGGCCCTGGAGGGACTGAAGCTTTCTTT. Amino acids: CASRLGPGGTEAFF.

The chain recombines TRBV7-2 with TRBJ2-2, with D maybe TRBD1 (6 bases). The CDR3 has 15 residues. Germline assignment: CDR1 SGHTA and CDR2 FQGNSA. V dropped 1 base and J dropped 4 bases, with 10 bases sitting between them. CDR3 protein: CASSLVQGSTGELFF. In DNA form, the CDR3 reads TGTGCCAGCAGCTTAGTGCAGGGGAGCACCGGGGAGCTGTTTTTT.

This sequence joins TRBV2 and TRBJ2-7, with D possibly TRBD1 on 6 matching bases. In germline, CDR1 is SNHLY, CDR2 FYNNEI. V was clipped by 6 bases and J by 0 bases, with 15 bases between them. CDR3 length equals 15 residues. CDR3 in amino acids: CASRYSRDNSYEQYF. CDR3 bases: TGTGCCAGCAGGTATAGCCGGGACAACTCCTACGAGCAGTACTTC.

This chain uses TRBV10-2 with TRBJ2-7, with a tentative D call TRBD2 (5 bases). This CDR3 has 15 amino acids. Deletions cut 3 bases from V and 2 bases from J, with 14 bases between. Germline V gene sequence: CDR1 WSHSY, CDR2 SAAADI. The CDR3 coding sequence is TGCGCCAGCAGTGACCCAGCGGACTCAACCTACGAGCAGTACTTC. Protein product: CASSDPADSTYEQYF.

This clone came up a few times. The gene calls are TRBV27 and TRBJ1-1; 8 bases agree with TRBD1. CDR1 and CDR2 (germline): MNHEY, SMNVEV (reference sequence). The CDR3 has 13 amino acids. V trimming: 5 bases; J trimming: 10 bases; junction bases outside the gene matches: 9. The CDR3 here is CASSLRQGRGAFF. CDR3 in DNA: TGTGCCAGCAGTCTAAGACAGGGGAGGGGAGCTTTCTTT.

V usage is TRBV5-8 and J usage is TRBJ1-1; 8 bases are a match to TRBD1. The CDR3 length is 15 residues. The germline CDR1 and CDR2 sequences are SGHTS and YDEGEE. The ends lost 4 bases at V and 4 bases at J; junction bases unmatched: 9. The CDR3 loop is CASSTGQGSFTEAFF. Here the CDR3 DNA reads TGTGCCAGCAGCACTGGACAGGGCTCGTTCACTGAAGCTTTCTTT.

DNA for the CDR3: TGTGCCAGCAGCTTAGCTTGGCGGGAGGGGTTGGAGACCCAGTACTTC. It yields the protein CASSLAWREGLETQYF. V usage is TRBV7-9 and J usage is TRBJ2-5; 9 positions match TRBD2. Germline values: CDR1 SEHNR, CDR2 FQNEAQ (reference sequence). V gave up 0 bases and J gave up 5 bases; unmatched junction bases: 7. This CDR3 region has 16 residues.

This clone showed up just a few times. The chain joins TRBV7-2 to TRBJ2-1, with D hard to call. The germline V and J ends were trimmed by 7 bases and 0 bases, with 10 bases remaining between them. CDR1 is SGHTA, CDR2 FQGNSA, per germline. The CDR3 totals 14 residues. CDR3 residues: CASIPLSSYNEQFF. CDR3 nucleotide sequence: TGTGCCAGCATTCCCCTTAGCTCCTACAATGAGCAGTTCTTC.

The CDR3 region is CASSRPGTGKGYTF. The CDR3 DNA follows: TGTGCCAGCAGCCGTCCCGGGACAGGGAAGGGCTACACCTTC. The chain joins TRBV5-4 to TRBJ1-2; 9 positions match TRBD1. The CDR3 is made up of 14 amino acids. The germline gives CDR1 SGHNT, CDR2 YYREEE (reference sequence). V lost 4 bases to trimming and J lost 8 bases; unmatched junction nucleotides: 9.

V is TRBV7-6 and J is TRBJ2-5; TRBD2 is a possible D gene (6 bases). CDR1 SGHVS and CDR2 FNYEAQ come from the germline V gene. Trimming took 0 bases from V and 4 from J, leaving 12 bases between them. This CDR3 comprises 15 residues. In nucleotides, the CDR3 is TGTGCCAGCAGCTTAGCGGATAGCGGCCGAGAGACCCAGTACTTC. Its translation: CASSLADSGRETQYF.

The chain combines TRBV4-1 with TRBJ2-7; 12 nucleotides match TRBD2. Germline V gives CDR1 MGHRA, CDR2 YSYEKL. CDR3 length equals 19 residues. Trimming at V came to 1 base and at J to 2 bases, leaving 12 bases not matched to a gene. The CDR3 DNA follows: TGCGCCAGCAGCCAAGTCGTATCGTCGGGGACTAGCGGGCCCTACGAGCAGTACTTC. Protein product: CASSQVVSSGTSGPYEQYF.

The chain recombines TRBV2 with TRBJ1-5; the D gene is possibly TRBD1 (5 bases). V shed 7 bases and J shed 5 bases, with 12 bases lying between them. There are 13 residues in the CDR3. Germline V CDR1 and CDR2: SNHLY, FYNNEI. CDR3: CASNGQGDQPQHF. CDR3 nucleotide sequence: TGTGCCAGCAACGGACAAGGGGATCAGCCCCAGCATTTT.

This clone was picked up a small number of times. This chain links TRBV7-2 with TRBJ2-7; 8 bases are a match to TRBD1. The length of the CDR3 is 15 residues. With 5 bases clipped from V and 3 bases from J, the junction kept 9 bases outside the gene matches. The V gene's germline CDR1 is SGHTA and CDR2 FQGNSA. DNA of the CDR3: TGTGCCAGCAGCCCAGGACAGGGAGCTTTCTACGAGCAGTACTTC. This encodes CASSPGQGAFYEQYF.

This sequence joins TRBV7-2 and TRBJ2-7; 7 nucleotides agree with TRBD2. After removal of 4 bases from V and 0 bases from J, the junction contained 9 bases not matched to a gene. The CDR3 runs 16 residues. Germline loops: CDR1 SGHTA, CDR2 FQGNSA. In DNA form, the CDR3 reads TGTGCCAGCAGCTCTAGCGGACGGGCTCACTCCTACGAGCAGTACTTC. Amino acids: CASSSSGRAHSYEQYF.